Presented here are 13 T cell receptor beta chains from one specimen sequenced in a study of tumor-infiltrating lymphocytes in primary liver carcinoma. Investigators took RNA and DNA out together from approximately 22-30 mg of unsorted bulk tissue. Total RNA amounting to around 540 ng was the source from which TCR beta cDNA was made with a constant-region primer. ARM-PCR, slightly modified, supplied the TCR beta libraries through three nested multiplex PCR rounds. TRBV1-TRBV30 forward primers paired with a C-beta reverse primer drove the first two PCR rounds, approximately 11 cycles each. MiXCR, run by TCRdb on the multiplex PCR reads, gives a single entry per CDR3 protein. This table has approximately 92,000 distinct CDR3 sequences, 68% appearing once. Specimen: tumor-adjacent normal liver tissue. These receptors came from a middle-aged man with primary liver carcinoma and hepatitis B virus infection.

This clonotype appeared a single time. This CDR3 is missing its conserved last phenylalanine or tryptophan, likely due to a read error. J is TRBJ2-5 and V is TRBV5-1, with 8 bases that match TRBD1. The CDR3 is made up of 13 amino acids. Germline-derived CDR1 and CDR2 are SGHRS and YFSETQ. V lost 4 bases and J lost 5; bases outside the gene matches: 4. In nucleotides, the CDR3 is TGCGCCAGCAGCCTCAGGGGGCGGGAGACCCAGTACATC. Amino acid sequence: CASSLRGRETQYI.

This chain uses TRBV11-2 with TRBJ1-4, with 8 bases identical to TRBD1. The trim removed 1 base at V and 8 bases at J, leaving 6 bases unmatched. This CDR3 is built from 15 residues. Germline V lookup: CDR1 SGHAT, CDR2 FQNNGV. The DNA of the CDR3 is TGTGCCAGCAGCTTAGGGACAGGGTGTAGGGAAAAACTGTTTTTT. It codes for CASSLGTGCREKLFF. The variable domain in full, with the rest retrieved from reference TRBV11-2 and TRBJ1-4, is EAGVAQSPRYKIIEKRQSVAFWCNPISGHATLYWYQQILGQGPKLLIQFQNNGVVDDSQLPKDRFSAERLKGVDSTLKIQPAKLEDSAVYLCASSLGTGCREKLFFGSGTQLSVL.

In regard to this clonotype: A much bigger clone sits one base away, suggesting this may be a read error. The CDR3 sequence: CAGSPSGTPETQYF. The CDR3 DNA follows: TGTGCCGGCAGCCCCAGCGGGACCCCAGAGACCCAGTACTTC. The chain combines TRBV12-3 or TRBV12-4 with TRBJ2-5; 7 bases align to TRBD2. This CDR3 is built from 14 residues.

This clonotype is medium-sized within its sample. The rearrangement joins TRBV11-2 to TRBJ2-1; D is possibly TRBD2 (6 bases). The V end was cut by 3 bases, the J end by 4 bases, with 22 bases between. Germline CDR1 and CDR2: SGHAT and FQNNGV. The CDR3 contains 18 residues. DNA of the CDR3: TGTGCCAGCAGCTTTGACCCTAGGAGGACCGGGAGTTACAATGAGCAGTTCTTC. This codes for CASSFDPRRTGSYNEQFF.

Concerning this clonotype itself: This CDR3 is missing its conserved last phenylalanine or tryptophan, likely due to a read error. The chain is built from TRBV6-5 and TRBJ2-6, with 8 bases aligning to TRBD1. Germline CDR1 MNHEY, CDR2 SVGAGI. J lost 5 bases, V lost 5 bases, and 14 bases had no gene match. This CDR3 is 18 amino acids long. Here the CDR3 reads CASSLRTGMKARANVLTI. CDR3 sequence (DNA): TGTGCCAGCAGTCTTCGGACAGGGATGAAAGCTAGGGCCAACGTCCTGACTATC.

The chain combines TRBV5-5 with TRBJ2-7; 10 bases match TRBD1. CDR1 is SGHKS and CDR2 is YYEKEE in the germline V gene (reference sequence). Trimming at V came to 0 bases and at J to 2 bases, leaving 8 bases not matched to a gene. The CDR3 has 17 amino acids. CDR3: CASSLAARTGGTYEQYF. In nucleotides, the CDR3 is TGTGCCAGCAGCTTGGCAGCGAGGACAGGGGGAACCTACGAGCAGTACTTC.

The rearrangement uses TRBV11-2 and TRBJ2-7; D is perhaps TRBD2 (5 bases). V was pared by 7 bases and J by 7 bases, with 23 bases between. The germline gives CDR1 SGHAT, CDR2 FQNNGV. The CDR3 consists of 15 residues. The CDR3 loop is CASIPFEAAHYEQYF. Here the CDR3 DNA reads TGTGCCAGCATCCCCTTTGAAGCGGCCCACTATGAGCAGTACTTC.

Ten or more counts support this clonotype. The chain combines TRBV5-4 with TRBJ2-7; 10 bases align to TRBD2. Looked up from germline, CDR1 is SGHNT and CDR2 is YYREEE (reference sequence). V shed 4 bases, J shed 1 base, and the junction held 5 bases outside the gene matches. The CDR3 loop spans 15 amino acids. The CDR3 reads CASSVTSGRSYEQYF. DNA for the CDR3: TGTGCCAGCAGCGTGACTAGCGGGCGGTCCTACGAGCAGTACTTC.

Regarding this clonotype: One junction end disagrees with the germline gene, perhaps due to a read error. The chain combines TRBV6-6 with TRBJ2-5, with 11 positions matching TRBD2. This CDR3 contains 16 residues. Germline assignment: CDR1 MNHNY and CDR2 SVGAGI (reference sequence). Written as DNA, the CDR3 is TGTACCAGCTCCGGGGGGGGACTAGCGGAAGGGGAGGCCCAGTACTTC. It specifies CTSSGGGLAEGEAQYF.

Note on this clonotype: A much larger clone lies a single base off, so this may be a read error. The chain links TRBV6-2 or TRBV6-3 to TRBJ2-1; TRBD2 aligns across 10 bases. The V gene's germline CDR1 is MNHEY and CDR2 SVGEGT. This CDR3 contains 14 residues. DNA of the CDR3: TGTGCCAGCAGAGGGACTAGCGATTTTAATGTGCAGTTCTTC. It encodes CASRGTSDFNVQFF.

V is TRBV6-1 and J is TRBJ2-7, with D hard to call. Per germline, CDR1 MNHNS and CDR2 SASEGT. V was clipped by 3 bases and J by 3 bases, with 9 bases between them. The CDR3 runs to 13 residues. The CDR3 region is CASSEEPGYEQYF. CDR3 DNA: TGTGCCAGCAGTGAGGAGCCGGGCTACGAGCAGTACTTC.

The CDR3 DNA follows: TGCGCCAGCAGCTTCTTGGGCCCCGGGACATCGTACAATGAGCAGTTCTTC. Protein product: CASSFLGPGTSYNEQFF. This chain connects TRBV5-1 to TRBJ2-1; D perhaps matches TRBD1 (6 bases). Germline V gives CDR1 SGHRS, CDR2 YFSETQ. The CDR3 loop spans 17 amino acids. Deletions cut 2 bases from V and 4 bases from J, with 19 bases between.

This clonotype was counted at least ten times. The CDR3 nucleotides are TGTGCTAGTAGACGGCGACCAAAAAACATTCAGTACTTC. Residues: CASRRRPKNIQYF. V is TRBV12-5 and J is TRBJ2-4, with D hard to call. With 8 bases removed from V and 4 bases from J, the gap between germline ends came to 12 bases. CDR1 and CDR2 (germline): LGHNT, FRNRAP. The length of the CDR3 is 13 residues.